This T cell receptor beta chain comes out of a study of identical twins. CDR3 length: 16 residues. Trimming took 6 bases from V and 5 from J; bases not matched to a gene: 12. Per germline, CDR1 DFQATT and CDR2 SNEGSKA (reference sequence). Study results and limitations: Out-of-frame alpha sequences common to twins were enriched for low generation probability. Models underestimated TCR alpha sharing (out-of-frame) in monozygotic twins. Insertion counts were lower in abundant cord blood beta clonotypes, a trend that memory repertoires did not show.

TCRdb itself ran the 5' RACE reads through MiXCR, one entry per CDR3 protein. The sample carries around 480,000 distinct CDR3 sequences, 11% to 15% recorded once. Comments on this clonotype: The antigen is not known.

Separately, the same data were catalogued under a study of yellow fever vaccine responses in identical twins.

The chain is built from TRBV20-1 and TRBJ2-1; 11 nucleotides agree with TRBD2. The TCR sequence derives from a woman younger than 30 in good health. The sample was CD4+ T cells sorted from blood. The CDR3 loop is CSANSGRARNNNEQFF. In nucleotides, the CDR3 is TGCAGTGCAAATAGCGGGAGGGCCCGGAATAACAATGAGCAGTTCTTC.